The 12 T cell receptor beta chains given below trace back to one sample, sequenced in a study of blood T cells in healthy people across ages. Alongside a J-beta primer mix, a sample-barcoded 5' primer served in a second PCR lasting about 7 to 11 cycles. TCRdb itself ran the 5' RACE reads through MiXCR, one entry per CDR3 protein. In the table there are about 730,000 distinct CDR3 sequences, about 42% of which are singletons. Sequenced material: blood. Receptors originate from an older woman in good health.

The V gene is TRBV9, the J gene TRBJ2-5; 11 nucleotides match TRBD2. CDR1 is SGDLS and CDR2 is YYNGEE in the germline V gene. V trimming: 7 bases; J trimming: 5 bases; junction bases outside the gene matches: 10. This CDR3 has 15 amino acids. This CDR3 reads CASCISGRAGETQYF. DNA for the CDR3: TGTGCCAGCTGCATTAGCGGGAGGGCCGGGGAGACCCAGTACTTC.

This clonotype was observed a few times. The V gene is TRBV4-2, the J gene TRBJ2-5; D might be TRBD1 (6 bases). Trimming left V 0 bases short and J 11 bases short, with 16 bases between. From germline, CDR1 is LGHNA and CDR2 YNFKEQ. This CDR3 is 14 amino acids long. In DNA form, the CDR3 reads TGTGCCAGCAGCCAAGAGGACAGAGACAATGAGCAGTACTTC. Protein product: CASSQEDRDNEQYF.

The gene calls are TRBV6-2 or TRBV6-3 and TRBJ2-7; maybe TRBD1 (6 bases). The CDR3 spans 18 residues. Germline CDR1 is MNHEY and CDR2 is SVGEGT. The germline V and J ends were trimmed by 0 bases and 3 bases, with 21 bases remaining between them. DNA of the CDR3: TGTGCCAGCAGTTACTCTAATTTGGAGAGGCAGGGGATCTACGAGCAGTACTTC. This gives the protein CASSYSNLERQGIYEQYF.

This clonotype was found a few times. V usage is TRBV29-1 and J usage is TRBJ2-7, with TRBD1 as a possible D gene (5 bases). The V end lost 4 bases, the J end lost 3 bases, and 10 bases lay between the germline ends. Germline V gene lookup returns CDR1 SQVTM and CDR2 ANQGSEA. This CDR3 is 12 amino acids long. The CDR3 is CSVVARGYEQYF. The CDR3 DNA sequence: TGCAGCGTTGTAGCTAGGGGCTACGAGCAGTACTTC.

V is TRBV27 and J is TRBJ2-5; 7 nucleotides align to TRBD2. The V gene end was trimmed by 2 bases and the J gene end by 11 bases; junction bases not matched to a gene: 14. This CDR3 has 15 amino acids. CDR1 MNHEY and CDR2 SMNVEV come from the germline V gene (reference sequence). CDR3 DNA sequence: TGTGCCAGCAGTTTAGCGGGCCTAGCGGAAGGCAAGCAGTACTTC. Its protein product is CASSLAGLAEGKQYF.

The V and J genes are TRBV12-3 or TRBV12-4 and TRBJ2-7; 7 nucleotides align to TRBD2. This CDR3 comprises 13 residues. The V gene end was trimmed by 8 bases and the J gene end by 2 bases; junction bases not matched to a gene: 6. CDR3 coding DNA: TGTGCCAGCTCTAGGGGACTACCCTACGAGCAGTACTTC. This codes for CASSRGLPYEQYF.

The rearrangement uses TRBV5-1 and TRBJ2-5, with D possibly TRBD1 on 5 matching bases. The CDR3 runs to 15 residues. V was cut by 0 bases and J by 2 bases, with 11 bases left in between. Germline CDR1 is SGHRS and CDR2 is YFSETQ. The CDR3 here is CASSLAFRQQETQYF. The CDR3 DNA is TGCGCCAGCAGCTTGGCTTTCCGACAGCAAGAGACCCAGTACTTC.

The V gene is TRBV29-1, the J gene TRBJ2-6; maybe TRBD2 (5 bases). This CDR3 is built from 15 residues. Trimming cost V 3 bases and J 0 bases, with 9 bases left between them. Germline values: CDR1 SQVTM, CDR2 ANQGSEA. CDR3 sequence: CSVEERSSGANVLTF. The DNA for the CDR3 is TGCAGCGTTGAGGAGCGGAGCTCTGGGGCCAACGTCCTGACTTTC.

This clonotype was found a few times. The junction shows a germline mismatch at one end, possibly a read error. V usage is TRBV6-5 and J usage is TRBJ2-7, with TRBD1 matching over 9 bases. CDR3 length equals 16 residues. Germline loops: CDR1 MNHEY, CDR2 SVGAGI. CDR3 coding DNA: TGTGCCAGCAGATACTCGACAGGGGGTGAAACCTACGAGCAGTACTTC. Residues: CASRYSTGGETYEQYF.

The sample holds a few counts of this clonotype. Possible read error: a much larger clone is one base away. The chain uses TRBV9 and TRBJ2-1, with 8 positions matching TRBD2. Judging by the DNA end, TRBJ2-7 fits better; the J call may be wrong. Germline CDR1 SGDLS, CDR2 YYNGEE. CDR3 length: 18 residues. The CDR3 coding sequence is TGTGCCAGCAGCGTGACCCCCCTGACTAGCGCCTCCTACAATGAGCAGTACTTC. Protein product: CASSVTPLTSASYNEQYF.

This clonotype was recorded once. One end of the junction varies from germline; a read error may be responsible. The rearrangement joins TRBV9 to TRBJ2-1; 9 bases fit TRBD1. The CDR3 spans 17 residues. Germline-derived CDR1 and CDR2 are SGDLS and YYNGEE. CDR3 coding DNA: TGTACCAGCAGCGGTTACGGGGGGACAGGGTCCTACAATGAGCAGTTCTTC. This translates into CTSSGYGGTGSYNEQFF.

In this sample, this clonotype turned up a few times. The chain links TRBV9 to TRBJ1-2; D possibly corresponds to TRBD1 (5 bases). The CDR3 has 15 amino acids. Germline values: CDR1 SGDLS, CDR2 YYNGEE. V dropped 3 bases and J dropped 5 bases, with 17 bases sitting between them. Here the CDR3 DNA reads TGTGCCAGCAGCGCCTTCCCCGGGGCAACATATGGCTACACCTTC. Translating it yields CASSAFPGATYGYTF. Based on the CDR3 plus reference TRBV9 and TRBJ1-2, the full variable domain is DSGVTQTPKHLITATGQRVTLRCSPRSGDLSVYWYQQSLDQGLQFLIQYYNGEERAKGNILERFSAQQFPDLHSELNLSSLELGDSALYFCASSAFPGATYGYTFGSGTRLTVV.